A selection of T cell receptor beta chains follows, all from one sample in a study of cytomegalovirus exposure and HLA in healthy donors. TCRdb keeps only in-frame clones here, not all; method: immunoSEQ multiplex PCR. The sample has 130,000 or so clones; about 74% are singletons. Sequencing was carried out using PBMCs. These TCRs come from a man aged 40-50 years in good health and CMV-seropositive. Both conserved end residues are part of each CDR3. Fields, in order: J gene, D gene, V gene, clone size, CDR3 protein, CDR3 DNA. D genes are given only for firm matches. Some rows mark clone size as missing; the rest say once, few, many or name a class of expanded clone.

j_gene: TRBJ2-6
d_gene: -
v_gene: TRBV29-1
abundance: -
CDR3aa: CSVAGGANVLTF
CDR3nt: TGCAGCGTTGCCGGGGGGGCCAACGTCCTGACTTTC

j_gene: TRBJ1-5
d_gene: TRBD1
v_gene: TRBV19
abundance: -
CDR3aa: CASKDRGNQPQHF
CDR3nt: TGTGCCAGTAAAGACAGGGGGAATCAGCCCCAGCATTTT

j_gene: TRBJ2-4
d_gene: TRBD2
v_gene: TRBV4-1
abundance: -
CDR3aa: CASSPPTGGYLKNIQYF
CDR3nt: TGCGCCAGCAGCCCCCCCACCGGGGGGTATCTCAAAAACATTCAGTACTTC

j_gene: TRBJ2-7
d_gene: TRBD2
v_gene: TRBV28
abundance: -
CDR3aa: CASSSGSYYEQYF
CDR3nt: TGTGCCAGTAGTAGCGGGAGTTACTACGAGCAGTACTTC

j_gene: TRBJ2-2
d_gene: TRBD2
v_gene: TRBV9
abundance: few
CDR3aa: CASSVRRGFGTGELFF
CDR3nt: TGTGCCAGCAGCGTAAGGCGGGGGTTTGGCACCGGGGAGCTGTTTTTT

j_gene: TRBJ2-1
d_gene: TRBD2
v_gene: TRBV7-2
abundance: -
CDR3aa: CASSSGLAGPYNELFF
CDR3nt: TGTGCCAGCAGCTCGGGACTAGCGGGCCCTTACAATGAGCTGTTCTTC

j_gene: TRBJ2-7
d_gene: TRBD2
v_gene: TRBV29-1
abundance: -
CDR3aa: CSVGGSGGGEQHF
CDR3nt: TGCAGCGTTGGGGGTAGCGGGGGAGGTGAGCAGCACTTC

j_gene: TRBJ1-2
d_gene: -
v_gene: TRBV28
abundance: -
CDR3aa: CASRSTANYGYTF
CDR3nt: TGTGCCAGCAGGTCGACAGCTAACTATGGCTACACCTTC

j_gene: TRBJ1-2
d_gene: TRBD1
v_gene: TRBV28
abundance: -
CDR3aa: CASSSGTGGVNYGYTF
CDR3nt: TGTGCCAGCAGTTCTGGGACAGGGGGCGTTAACTATGGCTACACCTTC

j_gene: TRBJ1-2
d_gene: TRBD1
v_gene: TRBV5-1
abundance: -
CDR3aa: CASSLARTGGGYGYTF
CDR3nt: TGCGCCAGCAGCTTGGCCCGCACAGGGGGAGGCTATGGCTACACCTTC

j_gene: TRBJ2-7
d_gene: TRBD2
v_gene: TRBV13
abundance: -
CDR3aa: CASSIWRESYEQYF
CDR3nt: TGTGCCAGCAGCATCTGGCGGGAGAGCTACGAGCAGTACTTC

j_gene: TRBJ2-1
d_gene: TRBD1
v_gene: TRBV11-2
abundance: once
CDR3aa: CASNQGAYNEQFF
CDR3nt: TGTGCCAGCAACCAGGGGGCTTACAATGAGCAGTTCTTC

j_gene: TRBJ2-7
d_gene: TRBD1
v_gene: TRBV28
abundance: -
CDR3aa: CASSPGQPYEQYF
CDR3nt: TGTGCCAGCTCCCCGGGACAGCCCTACGAGCAGTACTTC

j_gene: TRBJ1-5
d_gene: TRBD1
v_gene: TRBV6-1
abundance: -
CDR3aa: CASSEAGQQNQPQHF
CDR3nt: TGTGCCAGCAGTGAAGCGGGACAGCAAAATCAGCCCCAGCATTTT

j_gene: TRBJ1-5
d_gene: TRBD1
v_gene: TRBV28
abundance: -
CDR3aa: CASSPGQRTVQPQHF
CDR3nt: TGTGCCAGCAGTCCGGGACAGAGAACGGTTCAGCCCCAGCATTTT